This TCR beta chain appears in the sequencing data of a study of T cells in Graves' hyperthyroidism and ophthalmopathy. TCR beta CDR3 region amplification was performed from RNA transcripts. A set of HTBI primers served as the primers for a first-round RT-PCR of the TCR CDR3. TCRdb itself ran the multiplex PCR reads through MiXCR, one entry per CDR3 protein. The sample consists of roughly 250,000 distinct CDR3 sequences, roughly 15% of them appearing once. Before ophthalmopathy appeared, progressors gave blood at initial hyperthyroidism diagnosis. The clonotype originates from a woman between 35 and 50 years old with Graves' hyperthyroidism that later progressed to Graves' ophthalmopathy. Sequencing was performed on blood.

The CDR3 coding sequence is TGTGCCAGCAGCTTAATTCGTAGCTCCTACAATGAGCAGTTCTTC. Translation gives CASSLIRSSYNEQFF. V gene TRBV11-2 combines with J gene TRBJ2-1; unclear D gene. Trimming took off 2 bases at V and 0 bases at J, with 8 bases between the two ends. The CDR3 is 15 amino acids. Germline V CDR1 and CDR2: SGHAT, FQNNGV.